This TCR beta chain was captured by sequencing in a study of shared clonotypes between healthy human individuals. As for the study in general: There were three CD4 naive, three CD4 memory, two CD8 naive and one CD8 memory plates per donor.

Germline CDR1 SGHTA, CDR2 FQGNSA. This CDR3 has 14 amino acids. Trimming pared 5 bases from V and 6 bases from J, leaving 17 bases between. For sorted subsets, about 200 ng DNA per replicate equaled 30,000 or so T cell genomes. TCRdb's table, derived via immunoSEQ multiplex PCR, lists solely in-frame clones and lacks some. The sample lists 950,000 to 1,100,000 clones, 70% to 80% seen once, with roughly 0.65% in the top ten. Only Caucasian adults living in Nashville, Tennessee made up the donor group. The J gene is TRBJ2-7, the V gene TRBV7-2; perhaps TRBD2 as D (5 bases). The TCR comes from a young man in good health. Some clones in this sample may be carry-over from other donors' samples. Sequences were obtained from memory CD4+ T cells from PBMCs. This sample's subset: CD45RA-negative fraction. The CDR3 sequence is CASSLDYSGIEQYF. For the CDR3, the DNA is TGTGCCAGCAGCCTTGACTATTCGGGCATCGAGCAGTACTTC.